The clone carrying this T cell receptor beta chain turned up a few times. V gave up 7 bases and J gave up 5 bases, with 11 bases separating them. Germline CDR1 reads DFQATT; CDR2 reads SNEGSKA (reference sequence). The CDR3 has 11 residues. This sample is part of a study of blood T cell repertoires in COVID-19. Study-level background: From T cells, B-cell-depleted T cells, or PBMCs came the material, which was cDNA or gDNA.

The authors' processing: Amplification from reference gene primers served as the basis for estimated nucleated cell counts. Sequencing was performed with immunoSEQ multiplex PCR; in TCRdb, only in-frame clones are kept and a portion is missing. The DNA was the basis for D and trimming; V, J and clone size are from that table. This table has some 110,000 clones, more than 60% appearing once. The chain joins TRBV20-1 to TRBJ1-1, with D hard to call. The TCR sequence derives from an older man with acute or convalescent COVID-19. Sequenced material: peripheral blood. CDR3 DNA sequence: TGCAGTGGGTCAGAGGGAACTGAAGCTTTCTTT. It encodes CSGSEGTEAFF.